These T cell receptor beta chains were read from a single sample in a study of Graves' ophthalmopathy and Graves' hyperthyroidism. TCRdb re-called the multiplex PCR reads with MiXCR, one entry per CDR3 protein. The data hold hundreds of thousands of distinct CDR3 sequences, with under 50% observed a single time. Sequenced input: peripheral blood. The receptors derive from an adult man with Graves' ophthalmopathy. Each CDR3 is given with its conserved first and last residue. The D gene is left open where the match is weak. Only part of the rows carry a size: once, few, many, or a class if the clone is expanded.

v_call	j_call	clone_size	d_call	cdr3_aa	cdr3_nt
TRBV12-3/TRBV12-4	TRBJ1-5	few	TRBD1	CASSYRDRDSNQPQHF	TGTGCCAGCAGTTACCGGGACAGGGATAGCAATCAGCCCCAGCATTTT
TRBV19	TRBJ2-5	NA	TRBD1	CASRQGAGKTQYF	TGTGCCAGTAGACAGGGGGCGGGGAAGACCCAGTACTTC
TRBV2	TRBJ2-7	NA	TRBD2	CASSQGAREGLGEQYF	TGTGCCAGCAGCCAAGGCGCGCGGGAGGGCCTCGGGGAGCAGTACTTC
TRBV5-1	TRBJ1-2	many	NA	CASSEIANYGYTF	TGCGCCAGCAGCGAGATAGCTAACTATGGCTACACCTTC
TRBV15	TRBJ2-5	NA	TRBD1	CATSVSEGGRETQYF	TGTGCCACCAGCGTTTCGGAAGGGGGCAGAGAGACCCAGTACTTC
TRBV10-3	TRBJ1-6	NA	NA	CAISERQGHQNSPLHF	TGTGCCATCAGTGAGCGGCAGGGCCACCAAAATTCACCCCTCCACTTT
TRBV5-1	TRBJ1-1	many	NA	CASSLIPNQKNTEAFF	TGCGCCAGCAGCCTCATCCCGAACCAGAAGAACACTGAAGCTTTCTTT
TRBV7-2	TRBJ1-6	NA	NA	CASSLGAGVGDSPLHF	TGTGCCAGCAGCTTAGGAGCAGGGGTTGGTGATTCACCCCTCCACTTT
TRBV2	TRBJ2-7	many	NA	CASTGTSVGEQYF	TGTGCCAGCACCGGGACATCCGTGGGCGAGCAGTACTTC
TRBV24-1	TRBJ2-5	NA	TRBD1	CATRDRDRVETQYF	TGTGCCACCAGAGATCGGGACAGGGTAGAGACCCAGTACTTC
TRBV20-1	TRBJ2-2	NA	TRBD2	CSAPLAGAVGELFF	TGCAGTGCCCCCTTAGCGGGAGCAGTCGGGGAGCTGTTTTTT
TRBV7-3	TRBJ2-5	once	NA	CASSLTGIQYF	TGTGCCAGCAGCCTCACAGGGATTCAGTACTTC
TRBV9	TRBJ2-2	NA	NA	CASSQIAAGELFF	TGTGCCAGCAGCCAAATAGCGGCCGGGGAGCTGTTTTTT
TRBV12-5	TRBJ2-5	many	NA	CASGFQTEQVHETQYF	TGTGCTAGTGGTTTCCAGACTGAACAGGTACATGAGACCCAGTACTTC
TRBV10-3	TRBJ2-3	NA	TRBD2	CAIWRGTSTDTQYF	TGTGCCATCTGGCGGGGGACTAGCACAGATACGCAGTATTTT
TRBV2	TRBJ2-3	NA	NA	CASAGGGADTQYF	TGTGCCAGCGCCGGAGGGGGCGCAGATACGCAGTATTTT
TRBV15	TRBJ1-5	NA	NA	CATSRADRSYQPQHF	TGTGCCACCAGCAGAGCTGACAGGTCCTATCAGCCCCAGCATTTT
TRBV5-1	TRBJ1-2	many	NA	CASSLRAGDYGYTF	TGCGCCAGCAGCTTGCGGGCAGGGGACTATGGCTACACCTTC
TRBV7-6	TRBJ1-5	many	NA	CAAMPPHRRPQHF	TGTGCCGCGATGCCCCCCCATCGTCGGCCCCAGCATTTT
TRBV7-9	TRBJ1-6	NA	TRBD1	CASSRTGTGGSNSPLHF	TGTGCCAGCAGCCGCACCGGGACAGGGGGTTCTAATTCACCCCTCCACTTT
TRBV11-2	TRBJ1-2	NA	TRBD1	CASSPGQGIDGYTF	TGTGCCAGCAGCCCGGGACAGGGGATTGATGGCTACACCTTC
TRBV10-3	TRBJ2-2	NA	TRBD2	CATSGENTGELFF	TGTGCCACTAGCGGGGAGAACACCGGGGAGCTGTTTTTT
TRBV7-2	TRBJ2-7	many	NA	CASSSSSSSYEQYF	TGTGCCAGCTCCAGTTCTAGCTCCTCCTACGAGCAGTACTTC
TRBV30	TRBJ2-7	NA	TRBD2	CAPGLAALPPYEQYF	TGTGCCCCCGGACTAGCGGCCCTTCCGCCCTACGAGCAGTACTTC
TRBV6-2/TRBV6-3	TRBJ2-2	few	NA	CASSYIGELFF	TGTGCCAGCAGTTATATCGGGGAGCTGTTTTTT
TRBV10-3	TRBJ1-5	NA	NA	CASSHWDNQPQHF	TGTGCCAGCAGTCATTGGGACAATCAGCCCCAGCATTTT
TRBV10-3	TRBJ2-7	many	NA	CATQSGTYEQYF	TGTGCCACCCAGAGCGGTACCTACGAGCAGTACTTC
TRBV6-5	TRBJ1-2	many	TRBD1	CASSVDRVPNYGYTF	TGTGCCAGCAGTGTGGACAGGGTCCCTAACTATGGCTACACCTTC
TRBV10-3	TRBJ2-2	NA	NA	CASSSPGGASKRTGELFF	TGTGCCAGCAGTTCCCCCGGCGGGGCATCCAAGAGGACCGGGGAGCTGTTTTTT
TRBV20-1	TRBJ1-2	NA	NA	CSARDRARGIDYGYTF	TGCAGTGCTAGAGATCGCGCGAGGGGGATAGACTATGGCTACACCTTC
TRBV10-3	TRBJ2-6	NA	NA	CAIRGDGGKGANVLTF	TGTGCCATCAGGGGGGACGGGGGAAAAGGGGCCAACGTCCTGACTTTC
TRBV7-9	TRBJ2-6	many	NA	CASSLSFDSGANVLTF	TGTGCCAGCAGCTTGTCGTTTGATTCTGGGGCCAACGTCCTGACTTTC
TRBV6-5	TRBJ1-4	NA	TRBD1	CASSHGQGKEKLFF	TGTGCCAGCAGTCACGGACAGGGGAAGGAGAAACTGTTTTTT
TRBV11-3	TRBJ2-5	few	NA	CASSSQFDPGSGETQYF	TGTGCCAGCAGCTCGCAATTCGACCCGGGAAGCGGAGAGACCCAGTACTTC
TRBV29-1	TRBJ2-7	NA	TRBD2	CSSGTSGYEQYF	TGCAGTTCGGGGACTAGCGGATACGAGCAGTACTTC
TRBV25-1	TRBJ1-2	NA	TRBD1	CASSFRQGGPEGGAF	TGTGCCAGCAGCTTTAGACAGGGGGGCCCCGAGGGGGGAGCTTTC
TRBV19	TRBJ2-3	NA	TRBD1	CASSSDRGLSDTQYF	TGTGCCAGTAGTTCGGACAGGGGGCTTTCAGATACGCAGTATTTT
TRBV25-1	TRBJ1-1	NA	TRBD1	CASSNMGTGRTFF	TGTGCCAGCAGTAACATGGGGACAGGGAGGACTTTCTTT
TRBV9	TRBJ2-5	many	NA	CASSPGTIGGETQYF	TGTGCCAGCAGCCCCGGCACTATCGGCGGAGAGACCCAGTACTTC
TRBV29-1	TRBJ1-2	NA	NA	CSWDHRGYGYTF	TGCAGCTGGGATCACCGGGGCTATGGCTACACCTTC